Presented here are 26 T cell receptor beta chains from one specimen sequenced in a study of cytomegalovirus exposure and HLA in healthy donors. Primers: 60 Vbeta forward and 13 Jbeta reverse. TCRdb keeps only in-frame clones here, not all; method: immunoSEQ multiplex PCR. Of roughly 130,000 clones listed, more than 60% were seen once; the top ten hold roughly 1.8%. The sequencing sample was made of PBMCs. Receptors were obtained from a woman in her 40s in good health and CMV-seronegative.

The chain uses TRBV28 and TRBJ2-5; D is ambiguous. The J call is doubtful: the DNA matches TRBJ2-7 better. This CDR3 spans 14 amino acids. CDR1 is MDHEN, CDR2 SYDVKM, per germline. As DNA, the CDR3 is TGTGCCAGCAGTTCCCCTGAGTCGTCCTACGAGCAGTACTTC. Translated, it gives CASSSPESSYEQYF.

The genes are TRBV7-2 and TRBJ1-2; D remains unclear. The CDR3 covers 11 residues. The ends were cut back, 10 bases at V and 4 bases at J, with 10 bases in the middle. Germline lookup yields CDR1 SGHTA and CDR2 FQGNSA. CDR3 DNA: TGTGCCACCGGCGCGGGCTATGGCTACACCTTC. Protein sequence: CATGAGYGYTF.

There are a few counts of this clone. The chain combines TRBV10-3 with TRBJ1-1; TRBD1 is a possible D gene (5 bases). The CDR3 has 16 residues. The V gene's germline CDR1 is ENHRY and CDR2 SYGVKD. Trimming removed 3 bases at V and 0 bases at J, with 14 bases between. DNA of the CDR3: TGTGCCATCAGTGATAGGAGGGGCGGGCTGAACACTGAAGCTTTCTTT. Translation: CAISDRRGGLNTEAFF.

The chain couples TRBV7-9 to TRBJ2-2; D is possibly TRBD1 (5 bases). Germline V gene sequence: CDR1 SEHNR, CDR2 FQNEAQ (reference sequence). Trimming removed 11 bases from V and 2 bases from J, with 15 bases in between. CDR3 size: 14 residues. CDR3 nucleotide sequence: TGTGCCGTTTCAGGGCAGGTCAACACCGGGGAGCTGTTTTTT. Amino acid sequence: CAVSGQVNTGELFF.

The CDR3 nucleotides are TGCGCCAGCAGCTTGGCGGTCCTATACGAGCAGTACTTC. Translating gives CASSLAVLYEQYF. The J gene is TRBJ2-7, the V gene TRBV5-1; D is undetermined. Per the germline V gene, CDR1 is SGHRS and CDR2 is YFSETQ. V shed 0 bases and J shed 4 bases, with 8 bases lying between them. The CDR3 sequence is 13 residues long.

In the case of this clone: Other DNA sequences within the sample encode an identical CDR3. The genes are TRBV7-3 and TRBJ2-1; D is unclear. The CDR3 contains 15 residues. Germline loops: CDR1 SGHTA, CDR2 FQGTGA. V lost 3 bases to trimming and J lost 0 bases, with 9 bases between them. The DNA for the CDR3 is TGTGCCAGCAGCTTGGTCCTTAGCTCCTACAATGAGCAGTTCTTC. It is translated as CASSLVLSSYNEQFF.

The V call is TRBV9, the J call TRBJ2-1; 9 nucleotides align to TRBD2. In germline, CDR1 is SGDLS, CDR2 YYNGEE. Trimming took 2 bases from V and 5 from J; bases not matched to a gene: 5. This CDR3 has 15 residues. In nucleotides, the CDR3 is TGTGCCAGCAGCGTTAGCGGGAGCATCCACAATGAGCAGTTCTTC. Its translation is CASSVSGSIHNEQFF. The variable domain in full, with the rest retrieved from reference TRBV9 and TRBJ2-1, is DSGVTQTPKHLITATGQRVTLRCSPRSGDLSVYWYQQSLDQGLQFLIQYYNGEERAKGNILERFSAQQFPDLHSELNLSSLELGDSALYFCASSVSGSIHNEQFFGPGTRLTVL.

This clone appeared once. The V gene is TRBV19, the J gene TRBJ1-1; D gene unclear. The germline CDR1 and CDR2 sequences are LNHDA and SQIVND (reference sequence). The V end was cut by 5 bases, the J end by 4 bases, with 14 bases between. CDR3 size: 14 residues. CDR3 coding DNA: TGTGCCAGTAGTCCCCGGAGGAGCGGCACTGAAGCTTTCTTT. Translation: CASSPRRSGTEAFF.

This clone was recorded once. The V and J genes are TRBV5-6 and TRBJ2-1; maybe TRBD2 (6 bases). The V end lost 0 bases, the J end lost 4 bases, and 17 bases lay between the germline ends. The CDR3 is 17 residues long. CDR1 is SGHDT and CDR2 is YYEEEE in the germline V gene. The CDR3 spells CASSLVGVGGAYNEQFF. The CDR3 nucleotides are TGTGCCAGCAGCTTGGTGGGGGTTGGCGGGGCTTACAATGAGCAGTTCTTC.

This clone showed up just a few times. The gene calls are TRBV19 and TRBJ1-1, with 10 bases identical to TRBD1. This CDR3 contains 11 residues. After removal of 8 bases from V and 6 bases from J, the junction contained 0 bases not matched to a gene. Looked up from germline, CDR1 is LNHDA and CDR2 is SQIVND (reference sequence). The CDR3 protein is CASGQGAEAFF. The DNA for the CDR3 is TGTGCCAGTGGACAGGGGGCTGAAGCTTTCTTT.

The genes are TRBV29-1 and TRBJ2-7, with a tentative D call TRBD1 (6 bases). V lost 6 bases and J 1 base, leaving 13 bases between the germline ends. CDR3 length: 13 residues. Germline CDR1 and CDR2: SQVTM and ANQGSEA. CDR3 sequence reads: CSVSRDNSYEQYF. In nucleotides, the CDR3 is TGCAGCGTATCCCGGGACAATTCCTACGAGCAGTACTTC.

The chain joins TRBV19 to TRBJ2-1, with 13 positions matching TRBD2. With 3 bases clipped from V and 5 bases from J, the junction kept 1 base outside the gene matches. Germline CDR1 is LNHDA and CDR2 is SQIVND (reference sequence). The CDR3 spans 15 residues. DNA of the CDR3: TGTGCCAGTAGTATGGGACTAGCGGGACACAATGAGCAGTTCTTC. It is translated as CASSMGLAGHNEQFF.

This rearrangement joins TRBV19 to TRBJ2-1; D perhaps matches TRBD1 (5 bases). Trimming took 10 bases from V and 6 from J, leaving 13 bases between them. The V gene's germline CDR1 is LNHDA and CDR2 SQIVND (reference sequence). The CDR3 contains 12 residues. The CDR3 nucleotides read TGTGCCACGAAAGGGGAAGGCAATGAGCAGTTCTTC. Protein: CATKGEGNEQFF.

Of note for this clone: The same CDR3 can be traced to other DNA sequences in this sample. V usage is TRBV4-1 and J usage is TRBJ1-2, with D maybe TRBD1 (5 bases). Germline V gene data show CDR1 as MGHRA and CDR2 as YSYEKL. This CDR3 spans 15 amino acids. Trimming removed 0 bases from V and 1 base from J, with 9 bases in between. CDR3 in amino acids: CASSQETGLNYGYTF. The DNA of the CDR3 is TGCGCCAGCAGCCAAGAAACAGGTCTTAACTATGGCTACACCTTC.

This chain joins TRBV20-1 and TRBJ2-6, with unresolved D. Germline loops: CDR1 DFQATT, CDR2 SNEGSKA (reference sequence). Trimming cost V 6 bases and J 11 bases, with 11 bases left between them. The CDR3 consists of 11 residues. The CDR3 nucleotides are TGCAGTGCCCCACTCTTGGACGTCCTGACTTTC. This translates into CSAPLLDVLTF.

The chain has TRBV7-2 and TRBJ1-6, with D uncertain. V lost 5 bases and J 0 bases, leaving 5 bases between the germline ends. The CDR3 extends over 14 amino acids. Germline CDR1 and CDR2: SGHTA and FQGNSA. CDR3 region: CASSLSSYNSPLHF. The CDR3 DNA reads as TGTGCCAGCAGCCTCAGCTCCTATAATTCACCCCTCCACTTT.

The chain combines TRBV28 with TRBJ1-6; 10 bases agree with TRBD1. The germline gives CDR1 MDHEN, CDR2 SYDVKM. V trimming: 3 bases; J trimming: 5 bases; junction bases outside the gene matches: 4. The CDR3 consists of 16 residues. In DNA form, the CDR3 reads TGTGCCAGCAGTTTTGGTGGGACAGGGGATAATTCACCCCTCCACTTT. Translating gives CASSFGGTGDNSPLHF. Complete variable domain (other parts from reference TRBV28 and TRBJ1-6): DVKVTQSSRYLVKRTGEKVFLECVQDMDHENMFWYRQDPGLGLRLIYFSYDVKMKEKGDIPEGYSVSREKKERFSLILESASTNQTSMYLCASSFGGTGDNSPLHFGNGTRLTVT.

The chain couples TRBV7-2 to TRBJ2-1; TRBD2 is a possible D gene (6 bases). This CDR3 spans 15 amino acids. The germline CDR1 and CDR2 sequences are SGHTA and FQGNSA. Trimming pared 5 bases from V and 1 base from J, leaving 12 bases between. This chain's CDR3 is CASSPAGFSYNEQFF. Here the CDR3 DNA reads TGTGCCAGCAGCCCAGCGGGCTTTTCCTACAATGAGCAGTTCTTC.

The chain employs TRBV28 and TRBJ1-5; 11 bases are shared with TRBD1. The germline V gene has CDR1 MDHEN and CDR2 SYDVKM. The J segment lost 2 bases and the V segment lost 4 bases, leaving 13 bases of the junction unmatched. CDR3 length: 19 amino acids. For the CDR3, the DNA is TGTGCCAGCAGTTCTCGAGGGACAGGGGGAGGGTATGGCAATCAGCCCCAGCATTTT. Its translation: CASSSRGTGGGYGNQPQHF.

The chain uses TRBV2 and TRBJ1-1; the D is unclear. Per germline, CDR1 SNHLY and CDR2 FYNNEI. The CDR3 is 14 amino acids. Trimming stripped 6 bases from V and 1 base from J, with 12 bases between. The CDR3: CASRPDNGNTEAFF. For the CDR3, the DNA is TGTGCCAGCAGACCAGACAACGGGAACACTGAAGCTTTCTTT.

The chain employs TRBV19 and TRBJ1-2; TRBD1 aligns across 7 bases. V shed 6 bases and J 4 bases; nucleotides not matched to a gene: 11. This CDR3 has 15 residues. CDR1 is LNHDA, CDR2 SQIVND, per germline (reference sequence). CDR3 protein: CASREYRGQRYGYTF. The CDR3 DNA follows: TGTGCCAGTAGGGAATACAGGGGACAGCGCTATGGCTACACCTTC.

The chain combines TRBV7-8 with TRBJ1-4, with TRBD1 matching over 8 bases. From germline, CDR1 is SGHVS and CDR2 FQNEAQ. The CDR3 spans 15 residues. V gave up 5 bases and J gave up 6 bases; unmatched junction bases: 8. The CDR3 coding sequence is TGTGCCAGCAGCCATGGACAGGGCTGGGATGAAAAACTGTTTTTT. Translated, it gives CASSHGQGWDEKLFF.

The V and J genes are TRBV28 and TRBJ2-7; TRBD1 aligns across 9 bases. The CDR3 has 15 amino acids. CDR1 MDHEN and CDR2 SYDVKM come from the germline V gene. The V gene end was trimmed by 8 bases and the J gene end by 2 bases; junction bases not matched to a gene: 10. The CDR3 DNA sequence: TGTGCCAGCGGCACTTCAGGACAGGGGACCTACGAGCAGTACTTC. It specifies CASGTSGQGTYEQYF.

To note about this clone: Since the CDR3 does not end with the conserved phenylalanine or tryptophan, this likely comes from a read error. The chain employs TRBV9 and TRBJ2-7; 8 bases align to TRBD2. This CDR3 comprises 15 residues. Germline loops: CDR1 SGDLS, CDR2 YYNGEE. J was trimmed by 3 bases and V by 3 bases; bases with no gene match: 8. CDR3 region: CASSATSASGYEQYL. The CDR3 region has the DNA TGTGCCAGCAGCGCGACTAGCGCGAGTGGCTACGAGCAGTACCTC.

This sequence joins TRBV5-4 and TRBJ2-5; D is perhaps TRBD1 (6 bases). From germline, CDR1 is SGHNT and CDR2 YYREEE (reference sequence). With 4 bases removed from V and 2 bases from J, the gap between germline ends came to 21 bases. There are 17 residues in the CDR3. CDR3 in DNA: TGTGCCAGCAGCCAGGCCTTACAGGGTCGGGGTCAAGAGACCCAGTACTTC. This codes for CASSQALQGRGQETQYF.

The rearrangement joins TRBV29-1 to TRBJ2-5; D uncertain. The CDR3 totals 11 residues. V gave up 4 bases and J gave up 5 bases, with 8 bases separating them. The germline V gene encodes CDR1 SQVTM and CDR2 ANQGSEA. CDR3 residues: CSVGHTETQYF. The CDR3, as DNA: TGCAGCGTTGGACATACGGAGACCCAGTACTTC. The variable domain in full, with the rest retrieved from reference TRBV29-1 and TRBJ2-5, is SAVISQKPSRDICQRGTSLTIQCQVDSQVTMMFWYRQQPGQSLTLIATANQGSEATYESGFVIDKFPISRPNLTFSTLTVSNMSPEDSSIYLCSVGHTETQYFGPGTRLLVL.